This T cell receptor (beta chain) was captured by sequencing in a study of T cell responses to AZD1222 COVID-19 vaccine. The CDR3 sequence is 14 residues long. V dropped 2 bases and J dropped 7; count of bases not matched to a gene: 4. Germline CDR1 reads SEHNR; CDR2 reads FQNEAQ (reference sequence). Assay used: immunoSEQ multiplex PCR; TCRdb lists only in-frame clones, some missing. The sample shows approximately 110,000 clones, around nine tenths of them seen only once. This clone was observed a single time. What it recognizes is unknown. Study-level results: Vaccine-related CD4 TCRs covered spike, predominating at 160-218 and 743-854. Repertoires were collected only later (after the peak T cell response had occurred). The donor group comprised mostly white British people and more females; the analysis possibly underestimated clonal diversity.

This chain connects TRBV7-9 to TRBJ2-2; TRBD1 matches at 7 bases. The receptor was isolated from an adult in good health. Sequences were derived from peripheral blood, sampled on day 0 of AZD1222 vaccination. The CDR3 is CASSLRGGIGELFF. The DNA for the CDR3 is TGTGCCAGCAGCTTACGAGGGGGCATCGGGGAGCTGTTTTTT.